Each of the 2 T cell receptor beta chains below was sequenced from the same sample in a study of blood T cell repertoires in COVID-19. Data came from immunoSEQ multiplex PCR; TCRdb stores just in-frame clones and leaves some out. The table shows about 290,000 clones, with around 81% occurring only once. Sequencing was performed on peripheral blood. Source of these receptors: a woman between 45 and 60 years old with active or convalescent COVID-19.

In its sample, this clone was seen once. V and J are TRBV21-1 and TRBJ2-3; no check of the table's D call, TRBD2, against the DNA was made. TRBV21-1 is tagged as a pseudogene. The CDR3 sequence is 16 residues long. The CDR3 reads CASSTRPGLALDTQYF. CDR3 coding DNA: TGTGCCAGCAGCACCCGGCCGGGACTAGCTTTGGATACGCAGTATTTT.

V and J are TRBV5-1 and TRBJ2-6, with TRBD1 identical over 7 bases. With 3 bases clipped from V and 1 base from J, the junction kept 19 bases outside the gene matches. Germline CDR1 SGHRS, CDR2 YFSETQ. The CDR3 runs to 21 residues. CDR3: CASSWALGQYRSNSGANVLTF. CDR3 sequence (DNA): TGCGCCAGCAGCTGGGCGCTGGGACAGTACCGATCAAATTCTGGGGCCAACGTCCTGACTTTC.